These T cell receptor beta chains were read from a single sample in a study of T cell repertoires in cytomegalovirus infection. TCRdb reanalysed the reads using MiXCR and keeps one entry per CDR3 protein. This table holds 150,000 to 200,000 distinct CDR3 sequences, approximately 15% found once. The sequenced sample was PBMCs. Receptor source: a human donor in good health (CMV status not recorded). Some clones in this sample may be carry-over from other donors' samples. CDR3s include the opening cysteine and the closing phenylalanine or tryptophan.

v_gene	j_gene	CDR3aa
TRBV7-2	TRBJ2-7	CASSLIWDGEQYF
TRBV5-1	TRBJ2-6	CASSQGSGANVLTF
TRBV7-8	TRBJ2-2	CASSLGLAANTGELFF
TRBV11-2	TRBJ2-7	CASSAVVGTSGTYEQYF
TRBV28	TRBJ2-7	CASRPGRGSTYEQYF
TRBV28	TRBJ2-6	CASSLGSGGANVLTF
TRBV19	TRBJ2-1	CASSIEEWYNEQFF
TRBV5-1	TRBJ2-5	CASSLDRASQETQYF
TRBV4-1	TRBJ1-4	CASSPRTGRDEKLFF
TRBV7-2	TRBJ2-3	CASSQGRVTDTQYF
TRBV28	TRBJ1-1	CASSLGMRGAKAFF
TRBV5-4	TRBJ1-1	CSLTRGVTNTEAFF
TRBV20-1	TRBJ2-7	CSARLNPTYEQYF
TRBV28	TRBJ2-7	CASSLSWAQGLQTYEQYF
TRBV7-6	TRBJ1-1	CASSLATGRRMNTEAFF
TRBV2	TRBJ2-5	CASSGAGGAQYF
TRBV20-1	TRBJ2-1	CSARDGRGWGYNEQFF